This TCR beta chain emerged from a study of a mutant IDH1 vaccine in newly diagnosed glioma. There are 13 residues in the CDR3. As concerns this clone: As yet, its antigen is unknown.

Time point indicated: week 35, safety follow-up. Doses of 300 ug of mutant IDH1 20-mer peptide were given with topical imiquimod. In weeks 1, 3, 5, 7, 11, 15, 19 and 23, patients were vaccinated. Study-level findings and limits: Changes to the top peripheral T cell clonotypes appeared unrelated to pseudoprogression.

Only in-frame clones appear in the TCRdb table, and some are missing; sequencing was by immunoSEQ multiplex PCR. The sample carries about 45,000 clones, 92% recorded once. Here the sequenced sample was PBMCs, taken from a glioma patient whose treatment included an IDH1 peptide vaccine. The chain carries TRBV21-1 and TRBJ2-7; TRBD1, the D gene given by the table, was not confirmed from the DNA. TRBV21-1 is classified as a pseudogene. The clonotype comes from a man in his fifties or sixties with glioma. CDR3 amino acids: CASLPDRRREQYF. CDR3 nucleotide sequence: TGTGCCAGCTTACCGGACAGAAGGCGGGAGCAGTACTTC.